The 14 T cell receptor beta chains given below trace back to one sample, sequenced in a study of blood T cell repertoires in COVID-19. The assay was immunoSEQ multiplex PCR, and TCRdb's table has in-frame clones only and misses some. This table has more than 300,000 clones, around 87% appearing once. Specimen: peripheral blood. These receptors all stem from a woman aged 30 to 39 with COVID-19, enrolled during active disease.

This clone was detected ten times or more. This same CDR3 is encoded by further DNA sequences in the sample. The CDR3 bases are TGTGCCAGCAGCTTGGTTTCGGGGGAGACCCAGTACTTC. Protein sequence: CASSLVSGETQYF. The chain links TRBV5-6 to TRBJ2-5; D possibly corresponds to TRBD2 (5 bases). With 0 bases removed from V and 5 bases from J, the gap between germline ends came to 8 bases. Looked up from germline, CDR1 is SGHDT and CDR2 is YYEEEE. The CDR3 runs to 13 residues.

J is TRBJ1-5 and V is TRBV15, with D perhaps matching TRBD1 (5 bases). The CDR3 loop spans 18 amino acids. Germline CDR1 and CDR2: LNHNV and YYDKDF (reference sequence). V was pared by 1 base and J by 0 bases, with 16 bases between. The CDR3, as DNA: TGTGCCACCAGCAGAGGGGGGGAGGGATTGTATAGCAATCAGCCCCAGCATTTT. Residues: CATSRGGEGLYSNQPQHF.

Details on this clone: Distinct nucleotide sequences in the sample also encode this CDR3. The chain has TRBV6-5 and TRBJ2-3; D is perhaps TRBD1 (5 bases). The V gene lost 6 bases and the J gene lost 1 base, with 5 bases spanning the gap. Germline V gene sequence: CDR1 MNHEY, CDR2 SVGAGI. This CDR3 region has 12 residues. The DNA for the CDR3 is TGTGCCAGCAGGACAGGCACAGATACGCAGTATTTT. Translated: CASRTGTDTQYF.

This chain links TRBV6-5 with TRBJ1-4; D not resolved. This CDR3 comprises 14 residues. Trimming cost V 2 bases and J 7 bases, with 11 bases left between them. Germline V lookup: CDR1 MNHEY, CDR2 SVGAGI. The chain's CDR3 is CASSYRAGGEKLFF. CDR3 nucleotides: TGTGCCAGCAGTTACAGGGCAGGAGGTGAAAAACTGTTTTTT.

CDR3 region: CATAPAGYTGELFF. DNA for the CDR3: TGTGCCACCGCCCCGGCCGGGTATACCGGGGAGCTGTTTTTT. The V call is TRBV19, the J call TRBJ2-2; D not certain. CDR3 size: 14 residues. V lost 10 bases and J lost 5, with 17 bases in between. Germline V gene data show CDR1 as LNHDA and CDR2 as SQIVND (reference sequence).

The chain recombines TRBV30 with TRBJ1-4; D is unresolved. Germline CDR1 reads GTSNPN; CDR2 reads SVGIG (reference sequence). The V gene lost 0 bases and the J gene lost 1 base, with 9 bases spanning the gap. This CDR3 comprises 15 residues. The DNA for the CDR3 is TGTGCCTGGAGTGTAGCGGGTGTAACTAATGAAAAACTGTTTTTT. It yields the protein CAWSVAGVTNEKLFF.

This chain links TRBV6-2 or TRBV6-3 with TRBJ2-5, with D maybe TRBD2 (6 bases). CDR1 MNHEY and CDR2 SVGEGT come from the germline V gene. The CDR3 has 15 amino acids. Between the trimmed V and J ends, which lost 5 bases and 5 bases, there was a span of 18 bases. CDR3 in DNA: TGTGCCAGCAGTCCCTTCGCGGGGCGTGGGGAGACCCAGTACTTC. Amino acid sequence: CASSPFAGRGETQYF.

The rearrangement links TRBV7-8 to TRBJ2-2; D not resolved. CDR3 size: 14 residues. Trimming cost V 1 base and J 1 base, with 4 bases left between them. The germline gives CDR1 SGHVS, CDR2 FQNEAQ. The chain's CDR3 is CASSLGLNTGELFF. In DNA, the CDR3 is TGTGCCAGCAGCTTAGGACTGAACACCGGGGAGCTGTTTTTT. The full variable domain, completed using reference TRBV7-8 and TRBJ2-2, is GAGVSQSPRYKVAKRGQDVALRCDPISGHVSLFWYQQALGQGPEFLTYFQNEAQLDKSGLPSDRFFAERPEGSVSTLKIQRTQQEDSAVYLCASSLGLNTGELFFGEGSRLTVL.

J is TRBJ2-3 and V is TRBV7-9; a weak D match, TRBD1 (7 bases). Germline V gene sequence: CDR1 SEHNR, CDR2 FQNEAQ (reference sequence). V was shortened by 1 base and J by 4 bases, with 15 bases between the two germline ends. This CDR3 contains 16 residues. CDR3 bases: TGTGCCAGCAGCTTAGGGACTACCGACAGGGCAGATACGCAGTATTTT. Amino acids: CASSLGTTDRADTQYF.

This chain joins TRBV11-2 and TRBJ2-7; 8 bases are shared with TRBD2. V trimming: 5 bases; J trimming: 3 bases; junction bases outside the gene matches: 9. The CDR3 is made up of 15 amino acids. Germline V CDR1 and CDR2: SGHAT, FQNNGV. The CDR3 region has the DNA TGTGCCAGCAGCCCTAATGGCGGGAGGATCTACGAGCAGTACTTC. Protein: CASSPNGGRIYEQYF.

This chain links TRBV12-5 with TRBJ2-1; 10 bases agree with TRBD2. CDR1 is LGHNT, CDR2 FRNRAP, per germline. V shed 5 bases, J shed 3 bases, and the junction held 4 bases outside the gene matches. The CDR3 extends over 15 amino acids. The CDR3 reads CASGPGTSVYNEQFF. The CDR3 coding sequence is TGTGCTAGTGGTCCCGGGACTAGCGTCTACAATGAGCAGTTCTTC.

This clone was observed a handful of times. The V gene is TRBV7-2, the J gene TRBJ1-5; no definite D call. CDR1 SGHTA and CDR2 FQGNSA come from the germline V gene. The CDR3 spans 15 residues. V was cut by 1 base and J by 7 bases, with 14 bases left in between. CDR3 coding DNA: TGTGCCAGCAGCTTAGGTCCGGGTGCGGAACAGCCCCAGCATTTT. This translates into CASSLGPGAEQPQHF.

The chain combines TRBV5-4 with TRBJ2-5, with 7 bases matching TRBD1. V gave up 1 base and J gave up 7 bases; unmatched junction bases: 4. Germline CDR1 is SGHNT and CDR2 is YYREEE (reference sequence). This CDR3 has 13 amino acids. CDR3 nucleotides: TGTGCCAGCAGCTTGAAAGGGGGCGCGACCCAGTACTTC. Amino acid sequence: CASSLKGGATQYF.

This clone has a handful of counts. CDR3 sequence (DNA): TGTGCCAGCAGCCTCGAGGTGGGGAACACTGAAGCTTTCTTT. It encodes CASSLEVGNTEAFF. The chain joins TRBV7-2 to TRBJ1-1, with D unresolved. The germline CDR1 and CDR2 sequences are SGHTA and FQGNSA. V lost 5 bases and J 1 base, leaving 11 bases between the germline ends. There are 14 residues in the CDR3.